This TCR beta chain was recorded in a study of cytomegalovirus exposure and HLA in healthy donors. The germline V gene has CDR1 SGHDN and CDR2 FVKESK. CDR3 size: 15 residues. V trimming: 5 bases; J trimming: 4 bases; junction bases outside the gene matches: 6. With 60 Vbeta and 13 Jbeta primers, the PCR was carried out. Sequenced by immunoSEQ multiplex PCR; TCRdb stores in-frame clones only, minus some. The sample lists roughly 180,000 clones, approximately 80% occurring once. The chain joins TRBV14 to TRBJ2-1, with 9 positions matching TRBD2. The clonotype was recovered from a woman younger than 35 in good health and CMV-seropositive. Sequencing input: PBMCs. CDR3 protein: CASSIGTSRYNEQFF. The CDR3 nucleotides are TGTGCCAGCAGCATCGGGACTAGCAGATACAATGAGCAGTTCTTC.